One and the same sample provided the 23 T cell receptor beta chains below, sequenced in a study of early T cells in non-severe SARS-CoV-2 infection. MiXCR was run by TCRdb on the 5' RACE reads, yielding one entry per CDR3 protein. The sample carries 100,000 to 150,000 distinct CDR3 sequences, more than 12% recorded once. Sequenced material: whole blood. The receptors come from an adult who was a healthcare worker with PCR-confirmed SARS-CoV-2 infection or an uninfected control (not recorded which).

V and J are TRBV5-1 and TRBJ2-1; TRBD1 matches at 10 bases. Germline V lookup: CDR1 SGHRS, CDR2 YFSETQ. V trimming: 2 bases; J trimming: 7 bases; junction bases outside the gene matches: 9. The CDR3 totals 16 residues. The CDR3 DNA reads TGCGCCAGCAGCTTAGCTTCCGGGACAGGGGTAAATGAGCAGTTCTTC. This encodes CASSLASGTGVNEQFF.

This clonotype came up many times. The chain combines TRBV5-1 with TRBJ1-3; no definite D call. The germline V and J ends were trimmed by 0 bases and 9 bases, with 13 bases remaining between them. Germline values: CDR1 SGHRS, CDR2 YFSETQ. The CDR3 consists of 14 residues. CDR3 loop: CASSLGSERATIYF. The DNA of the CDR3 is TGCGCCAGCAGCTTGGGCTCCGAACGGGCCACCATATATTTT.

The V gene is TRBV29-1, the J gene TRBJ2-7; TRBD1 agrees at 8 bases. V trimming: 6 bases; J trimming: 1 base; junction bases outside the gene matches: 2. Germline CDR1 and CDR2: SQVTM and ANQGSEA. This CDR3 region has 12 residues. The CDR3 region is CSVTGVSYEQYF. The CDR3 DNA reads as TGCAGCGTGACAGGGGTTTCCTACGAGCAGTACTTC.

This clonotype has only a few counts. V is TRBV5-1 and J is TRBJ2-7; TRBD2 might be the D (6 bases). This CDR3 has 14 amino acids. Germline V lookup: CDR1 SGHRS, CDR2 YFSETQ. The germline V and J ends were trimmed by 0 bases and 7 bases, with 14 bases remaining between them. The CDR3 region has the DNA TGCGCCAGCAGCTTGGGGGACTCCACCCTGGAGCAGTACTTC. The encoded protein is CASSLGDSTLEQYF.

This clonotype counts as medium-sized (0.01 to 0.1%). The chain links TRBV12-3 or TRBV12-4 to TRBJ2-1; 12 bases fit TRBD1. The CDR3 is 15 amino acids. V was clipped by 2 bases and J by 7 bases; unmatched bases: 3. CDR3 sequence reads: CASSLLGQGANEQFF. The CDR3 DNA reads as TGTGCCAGCAGTTTACTGGGACAGGGGGCTAATGAGCAGTTCTTC.

The CDR3 bases are TGCAGCGTACGGTCAGGGATAGAGACCCAGTACTTC. This sequence encodes CSVRSGIETQYF. The gene calls are TRBV29-1 and TRBJ2-5; D is possibly TRBD1 (5 bases). Germline CDR1 is SQVTM and CDR2 is ANQGSEA. The V end was cut by 6 bases, the J end by 4 bases, with 12 bases between. This CDR3 has 12 residues.

The rearrangement links TRBV6-6 to TRBJ1-1, with D possibly matching TRBD1 (5 bases). The CDR3 covers 14 residues. V lost 2 bases and J lost 4, with 11 bases in between. Per the germline V gene, CDR1 is MNHNY and CDR2 is SVGAGI (reference sequence). CDR3 DNA sequence: TGTGCCAGCAGTTACAAAACAGGTCCCACTGAAGCTTTCTTT. The encoded protein is CASSYKTGPTEAFF.

This clonotype was counted many times. V is TRBV20-1 and J is TRBJ1-2; 8 bases align to TRBD1. The CDR3 is made up of 16 amino acids. CDR1 is DFQATT and CDR2 is SNEGSKA in the germline V gene (reference sequence). V shed 4 bases, J shed 7 bases, and the junction held 17 bases outside the gene matches. The CDR3 sequence is CSATHLPDRASGGYTF. The DNA for the CDR3 is TGCAGTGCTACCCACCTCCCGGACAGGGCGTCCGGTGGCTACACCTTC.

This rearrangement joins TRBV13 to TRBJ2-5; the match to TRBD1 covers 8 bases. V was pared by 5 bases and J by 1 base, with 6 bases of the junction left unmatched. Looked up from germline, CDR1 is PRHDT and CDR2 is FYEKMQ (reference sequence). This CDR3 has 15 amino acids. CDR3 amino acids: CASSHDRGTQETQYF. The CDR3 region has the DNA TGTGCCAGCAGCCACGACAGGGGCACCCAAGAGACCCAGTACTTC.

This clonotype was seen at least ten times. The J gene is TRBJ1-1, the V gene TRBV5-1; tentative D call: TRBD1 (6 bases). Trimming left V 0 bases short and J 7 bases short, with 19 bases between. The CDR3 has 16 amino acids. The germline CDR1 and CDR2 sequences are SGHRS and YFSETQ. As DNA, the CDR3 is TGCGCCAGCAGCTTGGGACAGGCAGCCACTCCTCATGAAGCTTTCTTT. As protein: CASSLGQAATPHEAFF.

There are a few counts of this clonotype. This chain connects TRBV10-3 to TRBJ1-2, with TRBD1 matching over 7 bases. The germline V gene encodes CDR1 ENHRY and CDR2 SYGVKD. The length of the CDR3 is 13 residues. Losses at the gene ends were 3 bases for V and 6 bases for J; bases not matched to a gene: 4. CDR3 sequence (DNA): TGTGCCATCAGTGAAACAGGGGAGGATGGCTACACCTTC. Amino acid sequence: CAISETGEDGYTF.

This clonotype has just a few counts. V gene TRBV29-1 combines with J gene TRBJ2-5; D not resolved. V was shortened by 5 bases and J by 0 bases, with 4 bases between the two germline ends. Germline lookup yields CDR1 SQVTM and CDR2 ANQGSEA. This CDR3 is built from 11 residues. The CDR3 sequence is CSVINQETQYF. For the CDR3, the DNA is TGCAGCGTTATTAACCAAGAGACCCAGTACTTC.

V usage is TRBV29-1 and J usage is TRBJ1-1, with no clear D. Trimming cost V 0 bases and J 0 bases, with 8 bases left between them. Germline V lookup: CDR1 SQVTM, CDR2 ANQGSEA. The CDR3 covers 14 residues. This CDR3 is CSVEEFYMNTEAFF. The CDR3 DNA follows: TGCAGCGTTGAAGAGTTCTACATGAACACTGAAGCTTTCTTT.

This clonotype was counted a few times. The chain uses TRBV10-3 and TRBJ1-2; a weak D match, TRBD1 (5 bases). The CDR3 length is 13 residues. V was shortened by 8 bases and J by 6 bases, with 16 bases between the two germline ends. Germline-derived CDR1 and CDR2 are ENHRY and SYGVKD. CDR3 loop: CAIGWRGTNGYTF. CDR3 bases: TGTGCCATCGGGTGGAGGGGTACGAATGGCTACACCTTC.

The CDR3 reads CASSYSNFFGQGNTGELFF. CDR3 sequence (DNA): TGTGCCAGCAGTTACTCGAATTTTTTCGGACAGGGCAACACCGGGGAGCTGTTTTTT. The rearrangement joins TRBV6-5 to TRBJ2-2, with TRBD1 identical over 8 bases. In germline, CDR1 is MNHEY, CDR2 SVGAGI. CDR3 length: 19 amino acids. The V gene end was trimmed by 0 bases and the J gene end by 2 bases; junction bases not matched to a gene: 11.

The chain combines TRBV30 with TRBJ2-3, with TRBD2 matching 14 bases. The CDR3 sequence is 18 residues long. Germline CDR1 is GTSNPN and CDR2 is SVGIG (reference sequence). Trimming took 3 bases from V and 2 from J; bases not matched to a gene: 10. CDR3 region: CAWSLTSGGARYTDTQYF. CDR3 bases: TGTGCCTGGAGCTTGACTAGCGGGGGGGCCAGATACACAGATACGCAGTATTTT.

The V call is TRBV3-1, the J call TRBJ2-7; D tentatively fits TRBD1 or TRBD2 (5 bases each). The CDR3 consists of 13 residues. V was trimmed by 1 base and J by 5 bases, leaving 9 bases between them. Germline V gene lookup returns CDR1 LGHDT and CDR2 YNNKEL (reference sequence). The CDR3: CASSQVVGDEQYF. The CDR3 bases are TGTGCCAGCAGCCAAGTCGTGGGGGACGAGCAGTACTTC.

There are a few counts of this clonotype. The V and J genes are TRBV6-5 and TRBJ1-2; D remains unclear. The CDR3 contains 12 residues. Trimming shortened V by 7 bases and J by 8 bases, and 14 bases separated the two germline ends. Germline loops: CDR1 MNHEY, CDR2 SVGAGI. In DNA form, the CDR3 reads TGTGCCAGCAAAGACCCTACAACAGGCTACACCTTC. Residues: CASKDPTTGYTF.

The table lists this clonotype with a few counts. The rearrangement uses TRBV3-1 and TRBJ1-1, with D maybe TRBD1 (6 bases). Germline V lookup: CDR1 LGHDT, CDR2 YNNKEL (reference sequence). The V end lost 2 bases, the J end lost 7 bases, and 14 bases lay between the germline ends. The CDR3 is 14 amino acids. CDR3: CASSQMTGPLEAFF. The CDR3 region has the DNA TGTGCCAGCAGCCAAATGACAGGTCCACTTGAAGCTTTCTTT.

V and J are TRBV6-1 and TRBJ2-4, with D possibly TRBD2 on 6 matching bases. Looked up from germline, CDR1 is MNHNS and CDR2 is SASEGT. This CDR3 has 16 residues. V gave up 6 bases and J gave up 5 bases, with 20 bases separating them. The CDR3 DNA reads as TGTGCCAGCAGGGTGGGGGAGGCGCTTTCCCAAAACATTCAGTACTTC. It is translated as CASRVGEALSQNIQYF.

A note on this clonotype: A much bigger clone sits one base away, suggesting this may be a read error. The chain recombines TRBV18 with TRBJ2-7; D might be TRBD1 (6 bases). Germline V gene data show CDR1 as KGHSH and CDR2 as LQKENI. The CDR3 has 15 residues. The V end was cut by 1 base, the J end by 4 bases, with 14 bases between. The CDR3 DNA sequence: TGTGCCAGCTCACCACTGGGGGCCGGGTCTTACGAGCAGTACTTC. Translated, it gives CASSPLGAGSYEQYF.

This chain joins TRBV13 and TRBJ1-1; no clear D gene. Germline V gives CDR1 PRHDT, CDR2 FYEKMQ (reference sequence). This CDR3 is built from 15 residues. V was clipped by 2 bases and J by 0 bases, with 10 bases between them. The CDR3 here is CASSLYTNMNTEAFF. The CDR3 DNA reads as TGTGCCAGCAGCTTATATACCAACATGAACACTGAAGCTTTCTTT.

This clonotype was picked up many times. This chain connects TRBV2 to TRBJ1-2, with 7 bases lining up with TRBD1. Germline V gene lookup returns CDR1 SNHLY and CDR2 FYNNEI. The ends lost 4 bases at V and 0 bases at J; junction bases unmatched: 2. CDR3 length equals 14 residues. CDR3 sequence reads: CASSVDRANYGYTF. CDR3 coding DNA: TGTGCCAGCAGTGTTGACAGGGCTAACTATGGCTACACCTTC.